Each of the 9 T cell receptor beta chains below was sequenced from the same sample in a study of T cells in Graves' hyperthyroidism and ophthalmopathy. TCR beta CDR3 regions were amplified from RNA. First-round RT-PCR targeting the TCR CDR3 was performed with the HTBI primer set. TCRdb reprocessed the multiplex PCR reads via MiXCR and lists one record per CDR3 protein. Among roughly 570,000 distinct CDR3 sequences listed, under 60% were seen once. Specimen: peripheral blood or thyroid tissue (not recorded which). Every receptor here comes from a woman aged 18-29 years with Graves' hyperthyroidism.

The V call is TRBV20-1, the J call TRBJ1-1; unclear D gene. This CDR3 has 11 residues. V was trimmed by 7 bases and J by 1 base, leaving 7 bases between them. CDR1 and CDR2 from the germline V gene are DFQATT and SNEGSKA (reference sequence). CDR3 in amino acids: CSEDGNTEAFF. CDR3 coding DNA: TGCAGTGAGGATGGGAACACTGAAGCTTTCTTT.

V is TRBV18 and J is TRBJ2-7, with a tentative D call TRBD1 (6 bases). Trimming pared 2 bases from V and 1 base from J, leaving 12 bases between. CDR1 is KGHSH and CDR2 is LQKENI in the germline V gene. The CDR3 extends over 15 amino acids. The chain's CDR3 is CASSPSLTGSYEQYF. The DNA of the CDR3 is TGTGCCAGCTCACCATCGCTCACAGGGTCCTACGAGCAGTACTTC.

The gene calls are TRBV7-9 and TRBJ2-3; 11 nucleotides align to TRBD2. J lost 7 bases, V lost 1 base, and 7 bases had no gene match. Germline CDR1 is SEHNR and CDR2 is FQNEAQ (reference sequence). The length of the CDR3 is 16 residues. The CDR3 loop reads CASSLGSLAGGYTQYF. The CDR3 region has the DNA TGTGCCAGCAGCTTAGGCTCCCTAGCGGGAGGTTATACGCAGTATTTT.

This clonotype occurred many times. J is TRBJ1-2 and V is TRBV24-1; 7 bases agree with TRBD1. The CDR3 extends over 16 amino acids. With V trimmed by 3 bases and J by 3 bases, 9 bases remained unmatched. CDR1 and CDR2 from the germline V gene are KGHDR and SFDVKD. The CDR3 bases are TGTGCCACCAGTGATCCAGGTAAAGGGGGCGACTATGGCTACACCTTC. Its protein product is CATSDPGKGGDYGYTF.

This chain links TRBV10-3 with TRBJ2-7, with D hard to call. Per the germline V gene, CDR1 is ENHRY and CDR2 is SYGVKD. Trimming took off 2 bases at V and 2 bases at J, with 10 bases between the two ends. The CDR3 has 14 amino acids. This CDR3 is CAISESRDTYEQYF. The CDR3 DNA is TGTGCCATCAGTGAGAGCAGAGATACCTACGAGCAGTACTTC.

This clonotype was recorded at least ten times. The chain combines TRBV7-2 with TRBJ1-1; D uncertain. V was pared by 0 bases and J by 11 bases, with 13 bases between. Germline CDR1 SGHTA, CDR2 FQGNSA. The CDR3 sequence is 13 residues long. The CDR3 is CASSLAVDGYAFF. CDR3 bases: TGTGCCAGCAGCTTAGCGGTAGATGGATATGCTTTCTTT.

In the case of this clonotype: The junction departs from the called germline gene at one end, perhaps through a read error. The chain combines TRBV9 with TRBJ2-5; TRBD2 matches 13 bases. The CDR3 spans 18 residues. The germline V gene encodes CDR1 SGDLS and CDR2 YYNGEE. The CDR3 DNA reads TGTGCCAGCAGCCAAGATGGGACTAGCGGGGCGCCCCAAGAGACCCAGTGCTTC. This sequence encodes CASSQDGTSGAPQETQCF.

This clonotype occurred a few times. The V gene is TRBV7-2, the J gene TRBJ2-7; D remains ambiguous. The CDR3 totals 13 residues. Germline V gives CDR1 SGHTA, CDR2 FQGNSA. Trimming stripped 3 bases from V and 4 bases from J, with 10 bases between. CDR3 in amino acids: CASSFRLQYEQYF. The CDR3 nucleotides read TGTGCCAGCAGCTTTCGACTTCAATACGAGCAGTACTTC. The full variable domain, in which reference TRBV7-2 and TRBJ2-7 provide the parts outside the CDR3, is GAGVSQSPSNKVTEKGKDVELRCDPISGHTALYWYRQSLGQGLEFLIYFQGNSAPDKSGLPSDRFSAERTGGSVSTLTIQRTQQEDSAVYLCASSFRLQYEQYFGPGTRLTVT.

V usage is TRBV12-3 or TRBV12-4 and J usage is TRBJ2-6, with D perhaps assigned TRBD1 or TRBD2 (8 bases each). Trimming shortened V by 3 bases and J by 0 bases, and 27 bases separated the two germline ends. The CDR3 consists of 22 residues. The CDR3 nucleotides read TGTGCCAGCAGTTTTGTGTTCGGGCAGGGGGCGAGCGGGAGCTCTGGGGCCAACGTCCTGACTTTC. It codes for CASSFVFGQGASGSSGANVLTF.